The 11 T cell receptor beta chains presented below share a single source sample, sequenced in a study of radiotherapy plus CTLA-4 blockade in lung cancer. Assay used: immunoSEQ multiplex PCR; TCRdb lists only in-frame clones, some missing. The sample contains roughly 98,000 clones, around four fifths of which appear only once. Here the sequenced sample was peripheral blood, taken from a patient treated with radiotherapy plus ipilimumab. The origin of the receptors is a human donor with non-small cell lung cancer who had a partial response to radiotherapy plus ipilimumab.

This chain joins TRBV7-2 and TRBJ2-7; TRBD1 matches 9 bases. The length of the CDR3 is 16 residues. Losses at the gene ends were 5 bases for V and 5 bases for J; bases not matched to a gene: 13. Germline V gene data show CDR1 as SGHTA and CDR2 as FQGNSA. CDR3 bases: TGTGCCAGCAGCCTTATGGCCGGGACAGGGTCTGACGAGCAGTACTTC. Its translation: CASSLMAGTGSDEQYF.

The chain has TRBV11-2 and TRBJ2-7; the D is unclear. The CDR3 covers 12 residues. Trimming took 5 bases from V and 4 from J, leaving 9 bases between them. Germline V gene lookup returns CDR1 SGHAT and CDR2 FQNNGV. The CDR3 DNA is TGTGCCAGCAGCCAGGTAGATTACGAGCAGTACTTC. Protein product: CASSQVDYEQYF.

The rearrangement uses TRBV7-3 and TRBJ2-7; D not certain. V was pared by 2 bases and J by 5 bases, with 10 bases between. In germline, CDR1 is SGHTA, CDR2 FQGTGA. The CDR3 has 13 residues. The CDR3 DNA reads as TGTGCCAGCAGCTTATCGACTGCTGACGAGCAGTACTTC. Translated: CASSLSTADEQYF.

This chain links TRBV5-1 with TRBJ2-3; possible D gene TRBD1, 7 bases. With 1 base removed from V and 1 base from J, the gap between germline ends came to 13 bases. Germline values: CDR1 SGHRS, CDR2 YFSETQ. The CDR3 is made up of 16 amino acids. CDR3 loop: CASSLQGEAGTDTQYF. CDR3 coding DNA: TGCGCCAGCAGCTTGCAGGGGGAGGCCGGCACAGATACGCAGTATTTT.

The chain uses TRBV18 and TRBJ2-7; 10 bases map to TRBD2. Germline CDR1 KGHSH, CDR2 LQKENI. The CDR3 sequence is 17 residues long. J lost 7 bases, V lost 1 base, and 13 bases had no gene match. The CDR3 sequence: CASSPLLAGDPRAEQYF. The CDR3 region has the DNA TGTGCCAGCTCACCACTCCTAGCGGGAGACCCCAGAGCAGAGCAGTACTTC.

The chain has TRBV12-5 and TRBJ2-1, with 8 bases that match TRBD2. With 1 base clipped from V and 7 bases from J, the junction kept 9 bases outside the gene matches. The length of the CDR3 is 16 residues. Germline V lookup: CDR1 LGHNT, CDR2 FRNRAP. CDR3 protein: CASGLASGSRGNEQFF. Here the CDR3 DNA reads TGTGCTAGTGGTTTGGCGAGCGGGAGCCGGGGGAATGAGCAGTTCTTC.

This clone was picked up one time. V gene TRBV11-2 combines with J gene TRBJ2-7; 10 bases align to TRBD2. CDR3 size: 17 residues. Trimming took 2 bases from V and 2 from J; bases not matched to a gene: 9. Germline V gene data show CDR1 as SGHAT and CDR2 as FQNNGV. CDR3 loop: CASSLTSGIGRTYEQYF. CDR3 nucleotides: TGTGCCAGCAGCTTAACTAGCGGGATTGGGAGAACCTACGAGCAGTACTTC.

The chain couples TRBV7-3 to TRBJ2-3; D not certain. CDR1 is SGHTA and CDR2 is FQGTGA in the germline V gene. V lost 5 bases and J lost 4, with 7 bases in between. This CDR3 spans 12 amino acids. The CDR3 is CASSPQSDTQYF. In DNA, the CDR3 is TGTGCCAGCAGCCCCCAGTCAGATACGCAGTATTTT.

The V call is TRBV7-3, the J call TRBJ2-7, with TRBD2 matching 9 bases. With V trimmed by 3 bases and J by 6 bases, 12 bases remained unmatched. The germline CDR1 and CDR2 sequences are SGHTA and FQGTGA. This CDR3 region has 16 residues. This chain's CDR3 is CASSFSGGLAFSEQYF. CDR3 DNA: TGTGCCAGCAGCTTTTCCGGGGGACTAGCTTTCTCCGAGCAGTACTTC. The variable domain in full, completed from reference TRBV7-3 and TRBJ2-7, reads GAGVSQTPSNKVTEKGKYVELRCDPISGHTALYWYRQSLGQGPEFLIYFQGTGAADDSGLPNDRFFAVRPEGSVSTLKIQRTERGDSAVYLCASSFSGGLAFSEQYFGPGTRLTVT.

The V call is TRBV6-5, the J call TRBJ1-4, with D unclear. The V end was cut by 0 bases, the J end by 10 bases, with 15 bases between. CDR1 and CDR2 from the germline V gene are MNHEY and SVGAGI. CDR3 length equals 15 residues. The CDR3, as DNA: TGTGCCAGCAGTTACTCGAACTCTGAGATACGAAAACTGTTTTTT. Translation: CASSYSNSEIRKLFF.

The V gene is TRBV30, the J gene TRBJ2-7; 9 bases fit TRBD1. V was pared by 2 bases and J by 2 bases, with 10 bases of the junction left unmatched. CDR1 and CDR2 from the germline V gene are GTSNPN and SVGIG (reference sequence). This CDR3 spans 16 amino acids. The DNA of the CDR3 is TGTGCCTGGAGTCCAAGAGACAGGGGGTTTACCTACGAGCAGTACTTC. This sequence encodes CAWSPRDRGFTYEQYF.